The present TCR beta chain was sequenced within a study of T cell repertoires in cytomegalovirus infection. There are 15 residues in the CDR3. Germline CDR1 and CDR2: MNHEY and SVGEGT. V was pared by 6 bases and J by 4 bases, with 11 bases of the junction left unmatched. TCRdb reprocessed the reads via MiXCR and lists one record per CDR3 protein. The sample lists about 740,000 distinct CDR3 sequences, roughly 36% occurring once. In the case of this clonotype: What it recognizes is unknown.

The chain joins TRBV6-2 or TRBV6-3 to TRBJ2-5; 7 bases agree with TRBD1. Sequenced here: cultured PBMCs, sampled from culture after CMV antigen stimulation. The sequence derives from a human donor in good health (CMV status not recorded). Some clones in this sample may be carry-over from other donors' samples. The CDR3 nucleotides read TGTGCCAGCAGCCGAGACAGGGCTGGGAGAGAGACCCAGTACTTC. Amino acids: CASSRDRAGRETQYF.